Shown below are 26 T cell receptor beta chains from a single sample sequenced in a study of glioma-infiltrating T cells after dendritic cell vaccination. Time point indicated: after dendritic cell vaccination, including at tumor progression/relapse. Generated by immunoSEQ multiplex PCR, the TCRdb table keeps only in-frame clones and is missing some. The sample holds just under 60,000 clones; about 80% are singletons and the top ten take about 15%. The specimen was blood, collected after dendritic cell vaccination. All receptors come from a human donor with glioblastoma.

The CDR3, as DNA: TGTGCCAGCAGCCATGGACAGGGGGCAAGAGATACGCAGTATTTT. It codes for CASSHGQGARDTQYF. V is TRBV7-2 and J is TRBJ2-3, with 11 bases fitting TRBD1. Germline assignment: CDR1 SGHTA and CDR2 FQGNSA. Trimming cost V 5 bases and J 5 bases; bases outside gene matches: 6. CDR3 length equals 15 residues.

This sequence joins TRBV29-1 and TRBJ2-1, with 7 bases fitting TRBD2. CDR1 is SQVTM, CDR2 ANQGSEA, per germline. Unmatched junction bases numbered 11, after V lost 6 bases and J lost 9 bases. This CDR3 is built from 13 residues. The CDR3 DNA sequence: TGCAGCGTAATGGTGACTAGCATTGGTGAGCAGTTCTTC. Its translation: CSVMVTSIGEQFF.

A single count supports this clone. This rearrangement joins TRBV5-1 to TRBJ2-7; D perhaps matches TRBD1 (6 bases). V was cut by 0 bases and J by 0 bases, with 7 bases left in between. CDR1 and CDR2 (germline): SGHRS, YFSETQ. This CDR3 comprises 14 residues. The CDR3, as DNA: TGCGCCAGCAGCTTGGCGGACAGCTCCTACGAGCAGTACTTC. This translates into CASSLADSSYEQYF.

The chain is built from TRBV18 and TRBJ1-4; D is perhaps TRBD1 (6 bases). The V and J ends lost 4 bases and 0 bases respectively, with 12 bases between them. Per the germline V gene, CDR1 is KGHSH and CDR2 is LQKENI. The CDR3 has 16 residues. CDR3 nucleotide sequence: TGTGCCAGCTCACGGAAGGACAGCCCAACTAATGAAAAACTGTTTTTT. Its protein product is CASSRKDSPTNEKLFF.

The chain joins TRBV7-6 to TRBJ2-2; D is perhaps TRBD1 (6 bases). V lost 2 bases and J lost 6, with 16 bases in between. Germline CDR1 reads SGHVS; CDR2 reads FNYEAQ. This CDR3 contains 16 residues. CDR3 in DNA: TGTGCCAGCAGCTTATCCCTACAGGGATGGGCCGGGGAGCTGTTTTTT. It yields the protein CASSLSLQGWAGELFF.

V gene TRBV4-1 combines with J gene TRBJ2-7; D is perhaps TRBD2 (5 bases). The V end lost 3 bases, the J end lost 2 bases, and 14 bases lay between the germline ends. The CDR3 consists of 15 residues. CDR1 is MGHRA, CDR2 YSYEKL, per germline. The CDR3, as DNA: TGCGCCAGCAGCCAGGGCCGGCTAGCTACCTACGAGCAGTACTTC. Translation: CASSQGRLATYEQYF.

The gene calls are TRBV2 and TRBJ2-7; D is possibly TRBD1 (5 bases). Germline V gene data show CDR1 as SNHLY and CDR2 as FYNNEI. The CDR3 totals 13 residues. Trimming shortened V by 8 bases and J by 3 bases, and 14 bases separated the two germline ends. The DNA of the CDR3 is TGTGCCAGCGTGTTCGGCAGGGTCTACGAGCAGTACTTC. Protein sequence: CASVFGRVYEQYF.

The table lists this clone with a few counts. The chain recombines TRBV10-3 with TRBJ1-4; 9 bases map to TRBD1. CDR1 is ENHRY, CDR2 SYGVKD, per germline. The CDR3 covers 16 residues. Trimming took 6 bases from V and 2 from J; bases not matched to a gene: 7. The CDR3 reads CAISRDREGTNEKLFF. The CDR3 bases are TGTGCCATCAGCCGGGACAGGGAAGGCACTAATGAAAAACTGTTTTTT.

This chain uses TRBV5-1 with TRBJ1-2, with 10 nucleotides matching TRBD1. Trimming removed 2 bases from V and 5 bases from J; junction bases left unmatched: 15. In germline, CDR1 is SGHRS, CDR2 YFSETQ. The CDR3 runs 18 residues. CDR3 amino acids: CASSLLPIWDRGVYGYTF. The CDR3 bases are TGCGCCAGCAGCTTACTTCCTATTTGGGACAGGGGAGTTTATGGCTACACCTTC. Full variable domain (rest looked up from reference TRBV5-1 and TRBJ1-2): KAGVTQTPRYLIKTRGQQVTLSCSPISGHRSVSWYQQTPGQGLQFLFEYFSETQRNKGNFPGRFSGRQFSNSRSEMNVSTLELGDSALYLCASSLLPIWDRGVYGYTFGSGTRLTVV.

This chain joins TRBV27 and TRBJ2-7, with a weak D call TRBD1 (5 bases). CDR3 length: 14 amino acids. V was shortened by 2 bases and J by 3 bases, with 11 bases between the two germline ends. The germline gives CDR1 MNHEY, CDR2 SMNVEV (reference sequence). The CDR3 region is CASSLLGEGYEQYF. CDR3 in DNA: TGTGCCAGCAGTTTACTAGGGGAAGGCTACGAGCAGTACTTC.

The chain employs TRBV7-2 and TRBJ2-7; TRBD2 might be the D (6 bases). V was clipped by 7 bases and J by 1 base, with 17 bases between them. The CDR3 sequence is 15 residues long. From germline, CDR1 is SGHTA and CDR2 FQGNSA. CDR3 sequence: CASNEAGSGSYEQYF. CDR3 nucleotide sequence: TGTGCCAGCAACGAGGCGGGGAGTGGGTCCTACGAGCAGTACTTC. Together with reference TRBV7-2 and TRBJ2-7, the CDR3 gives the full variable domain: GAGVSQSPSNKVTEKGKDVELRCDPISGHTALYWYRQSLGQGLEFLIYFQGNSAPDKSGLPSDRFSAERTGGSVSTLTIQRTQQEDSAVYLCASNEAGSGSYEQYFGPGTRLTVT.

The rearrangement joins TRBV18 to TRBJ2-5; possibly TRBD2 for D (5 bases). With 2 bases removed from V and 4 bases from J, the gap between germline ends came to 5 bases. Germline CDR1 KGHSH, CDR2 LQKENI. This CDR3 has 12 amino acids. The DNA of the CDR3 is TGTGCCAGCTCACCAGAGGGAGAGACCCAGTACTTC. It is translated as CASSPEGETQYF.

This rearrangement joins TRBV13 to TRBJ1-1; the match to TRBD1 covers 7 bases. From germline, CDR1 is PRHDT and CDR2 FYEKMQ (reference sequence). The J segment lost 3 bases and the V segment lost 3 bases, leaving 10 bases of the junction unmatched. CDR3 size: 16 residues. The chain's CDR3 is CASSFPSTGRDTEAFF. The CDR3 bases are TGTGCCAGCAGCTTCCCCTCGACAGGGCGGGACACTGAAGCTTTCTTT. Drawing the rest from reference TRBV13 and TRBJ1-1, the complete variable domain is AAGVIQSPRHLIKEKRETATLKCYPIPRHDTVYWYQQGPGQDPQFLISFYEKMQSDKGSIPDRFSAQQFSDYHSELNMSSLELGDSALYFCASSFPSTGRDTEAFFGQGTRLTVV.

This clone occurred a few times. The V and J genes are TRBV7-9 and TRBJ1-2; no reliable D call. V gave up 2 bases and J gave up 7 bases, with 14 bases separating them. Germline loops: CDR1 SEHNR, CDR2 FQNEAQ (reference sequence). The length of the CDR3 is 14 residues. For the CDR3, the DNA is TGTGCCAGCAGCTTATTGACTTTCGCGGGTGGCTACACCTTC. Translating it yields CASSLLTFAGGYTF.

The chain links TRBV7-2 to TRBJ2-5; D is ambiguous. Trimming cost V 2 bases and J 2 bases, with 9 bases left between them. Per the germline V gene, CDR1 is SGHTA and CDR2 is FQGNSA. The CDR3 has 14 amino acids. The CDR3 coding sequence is TGTGCCAGCAGCTTAAACAGTGGGCAAGAGACCCAGTACTTC. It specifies CASSLNSGQETQYF.

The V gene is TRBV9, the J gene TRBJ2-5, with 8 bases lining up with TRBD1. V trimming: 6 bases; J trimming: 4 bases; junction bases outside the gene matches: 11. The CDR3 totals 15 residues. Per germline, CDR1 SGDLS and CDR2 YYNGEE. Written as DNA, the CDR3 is TGTGCCAGCAACCCCCAGGGGGCGCTCGGAGAGACCCAGTACTTC. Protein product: CASNPQGALGETQYF.

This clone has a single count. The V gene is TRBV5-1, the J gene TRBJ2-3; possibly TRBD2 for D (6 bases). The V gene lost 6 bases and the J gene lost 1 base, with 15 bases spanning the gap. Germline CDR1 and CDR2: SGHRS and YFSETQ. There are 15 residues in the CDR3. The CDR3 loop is CASKYGGSGTDTQYF. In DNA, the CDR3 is TGCGCCAGCAAATACGGGGGAAGTGGCACAGATACGCAGTATTTT.

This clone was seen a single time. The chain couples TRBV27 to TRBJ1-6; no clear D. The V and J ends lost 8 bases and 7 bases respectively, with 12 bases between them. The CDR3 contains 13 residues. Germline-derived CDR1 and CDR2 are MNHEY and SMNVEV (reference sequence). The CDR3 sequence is CASRRSGNSPLHF. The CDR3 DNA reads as TGTGCCAGCCGGCGGTCTGGGAATTCACCCCTCCACTTT.

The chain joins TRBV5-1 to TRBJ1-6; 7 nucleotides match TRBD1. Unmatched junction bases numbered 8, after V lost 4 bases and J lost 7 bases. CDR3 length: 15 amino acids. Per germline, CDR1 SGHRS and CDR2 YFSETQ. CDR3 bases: TGCGCCAGCAGCACTGAGACAGGGAGGAATTCACCCCTCCACTTT. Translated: CASSTETGRNSPLHF. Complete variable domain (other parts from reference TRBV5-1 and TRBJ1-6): KAGVTQTPRYLIKTRGQQVTLSCSPISGHRSVSWYQQTPGQGLQFLFEYFSETQRNKGNFPGRFSGRQFSNSRSEMNVSTLELGDSALYLCASSTETGRNSPLHFGNGTRLTVT.

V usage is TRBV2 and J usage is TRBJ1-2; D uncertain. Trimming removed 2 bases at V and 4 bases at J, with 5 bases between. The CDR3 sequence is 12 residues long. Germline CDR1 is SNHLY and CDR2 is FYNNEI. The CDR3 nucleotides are TGTGCCAGCAGTGAATCGGGCTATGGCTACACCTTC. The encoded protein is CASSESGYGYTF.

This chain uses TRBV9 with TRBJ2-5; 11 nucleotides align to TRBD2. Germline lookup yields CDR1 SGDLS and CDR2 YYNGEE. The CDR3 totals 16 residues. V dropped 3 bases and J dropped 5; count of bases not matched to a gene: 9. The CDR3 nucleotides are TGTGCCAGCAGCGAGGGGGATACTAGCGGGGGCGAGACCCAGTACTTC. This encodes CASSEGDTSGGETQYF.

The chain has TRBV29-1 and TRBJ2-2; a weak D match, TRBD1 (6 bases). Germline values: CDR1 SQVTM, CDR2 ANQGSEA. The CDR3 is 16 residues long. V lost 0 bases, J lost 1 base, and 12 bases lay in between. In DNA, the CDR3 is TGCAGCGTTGAAGATCTGGACAGTTTGAACACCGGGGAGCTGTTTTTT. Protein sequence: CSVEDLDSLNTGELFF.

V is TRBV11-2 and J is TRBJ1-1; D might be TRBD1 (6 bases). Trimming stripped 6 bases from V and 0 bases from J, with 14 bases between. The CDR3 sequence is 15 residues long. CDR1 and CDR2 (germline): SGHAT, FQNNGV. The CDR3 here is CASRKPGQMNTEAFF. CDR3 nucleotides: TGTGCCAGCAGAAAACCGGGACAAATGAACACTGAAGCTTTCTTT. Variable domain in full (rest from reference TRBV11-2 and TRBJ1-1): EAGVAQSPRYKIIEKRQSVAFWCNPISGHATLYWYQQILGQGPKLLIQFQNNGVVDDSQLPKDRFSAERLKGVDSTLKIQPAKLEDSAVYLCASRKPGQMNTEAFFGQGTRLTVV.

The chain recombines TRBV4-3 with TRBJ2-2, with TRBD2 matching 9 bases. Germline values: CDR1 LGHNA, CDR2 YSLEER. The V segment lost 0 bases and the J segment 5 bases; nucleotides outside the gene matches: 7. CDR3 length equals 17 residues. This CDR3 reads CASSQDPSGTGTGELFF. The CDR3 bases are TGCGCCAGCAGCCAAGACCCTAGCGGGACGGGTACCGGGGAGCTGTTTTTT.

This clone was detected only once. In DNA, the CDR3 is TGTGCCAGTAGTATTTGGTCTTCTAACAATGAGCAGTTCTTC. It yields the protein CASSIWSSNNEQFF. This chain uses TRBV19 with TRBJ2-1; D is uncertain. This CDR3 has 14 amino acids. The germline CDR1 and CDR2 sequences are LNHDA and SQIVND (reference sequence). The V end lost 3 bases, the J end lost 5 bases, and 11 bases lay between the germline ends. The complete variable domain, with remaining parts taken from reference TRBV19 and TRBJ2-1, reads DGGITQSPKYLFRKEGQNVTLSCEQNLNHDAMYWYRQDPGQGLRLIYYSQIVNDFQKGDIAEGYSVSREKKESFPLTVTSAQKNPTAFYLCASSIWSSNNEQFFGPGTRLTVL.

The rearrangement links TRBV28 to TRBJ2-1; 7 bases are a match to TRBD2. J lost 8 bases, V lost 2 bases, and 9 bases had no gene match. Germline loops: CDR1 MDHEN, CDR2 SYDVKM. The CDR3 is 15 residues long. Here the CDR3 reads CASSLGLAVGDEQFF. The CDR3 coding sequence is TGTGCCAGCAGTTTAGGCCTAGCGGTAGGAGATGAGCAGTTCTTC.